This T cell receptor beta chain was sequenced in a study of blood T cell repertoires in COVID-19. Across the whole study: Samples representing acute and convalescent COVID-19 were sourced from the United States, Italy and Spain. From T cells, B-cell-depleted T cells, or PBMCs came the material, which was cDNA or gDNA.

CDR1 and CDR2 from the germline V gene are SNHLY and FYNNEI. V gave up 6 bases and J gave up 4 bases, with 15 bases separating them. The length of the CDR3 is 14 residues. Per the original methods: Nucleated cell counts were estimated from reference gene primer amplification. The protocol was immunoSEQ multiplex PCR, while the TCRdb copy is restricted to in-frame clones and leaves out a portion. D and trimming come from the DNA, and the V and J calls and clone size come from that table. The table has about 160,000 clones, around 85% seen once. This sequence originates from a man between 65 and 85 years old with acute or convalescent COVID-19. J is TRBJ2-5 and V is TRBV2, with TRBD2 as a possible D gene (5 bases). The sequenced material came from peripheral blood. CDR3 sequence: CASRTDSFPETQYF. CDR3 DNA sequence: TGTGCCAGCAGGACGGACTCATTTCCAGAGACCCAGTACTTC.